These 21 T cell receptor beta chains originate from one sample sequenced in a study of CD8 T cells in ankylosing spondylitis. MiXCR was run by TCRdb on the 5' RACE reads, yielding one entry per CDR3 protein. Here the sample spans 150,000 to 200,000 distinct CDR3 sequences, 10% to 15% being singletons. The sample comprised blood, either unsorted or a sorted T cell fraction (not recorded which). These receptors were obtained from a female donor with ankylosing spondylitis or in good health (not recorded which).

This clonotype turned up a few times. The rearrangement joins TRBV28 to TRBJ2-5; D uncertain. The CDR3 has 14 residues. The V gene's germline CDR1 is MDHEN and CDR2 SYDVKM. Trimming took off 6 bases at V and 4 bases at J, with 15 bases between the two ends. CDR3 DNA: TGTGCCAGCAGCTCGGCCTCTATAGGAGAGACCCAGTACTTC. Encoded protein: CASSSASIGETQYF.

To note about this clonotype: Being one base from a much bigger clone, this may be a read error. The chain links TRBV11-1 to TRBJ2-2; TRBD1 aligns across 7 bases. CDR1 is SGHAT, CDR2 FQDESV, per germline (reference sequence). V lost 4 bases to trimming and J lost 5 bases; unmatched junction nucleotides: 7. This CDR3 contains 15 residues. The CDR3 nucleotides are TGTGCCAGCAGCTCCAGACAGGGTAGAACCGGGGAGCTGTTTTTT. Translating it yields CASSSRQGRTGELFF. The full variable domain, rest sourced from reference TRBV11-1 and TRBJ2-2, is EAEVAQSPRYKITEKSQAVAFWCDPISGHATLYWYRQILGQGPELLVQFQDESVVDDSQLPKDRFSAERLKGVDSTLKIQPAELGDSAMYLCASSSRQGRTGELFFGEGSRLTVL.

This clonotype occurred many times. The chain joins TRBV10-3 to TRBJ2-7; maybe TRBD2 (5 bases). V gave up 2 bases and J gave up 3 bases, with 11 bases separating them. In germline, CDR1 is ENHRY, CDR2 SYGVKD. The length of the CDR3 is 14 residues. CDR3 sequence reads: CAISEGSAIYEQYF. In DNA form, the CDR3 reads TGTGCCATCAGTGAGGGTAGCGCGATCTACGAGCAGTACTTC.

This clonotype showed up many times. The rearrangement uses TRBV9 and TRBJ1-1, with 8 bases that match TRBD1. Germline V lookup: CDR1 SGDLS, CDR2 YYNGEE. This CDR3 contains 15 residues. Trimming took 4 bases from V and 0 from J; bases not matched to a gene: 5. Here the CDR3 reads CASSPQGAVNTEAFF. DNA of the CDR3: TGTGCCAGCAGCCCCCAGGGGGCCGTGAACACTGAAGCTTTCTTT.

This clonotype has at least ten counts. The V and J genes are TRBV7-9 and TRBJ2-5, with D possibly being TRBD1 (6 bases). CDR1 is SEHNR, CDR2 FQNEAQ, per germline (reference sequence). The germline V and J ends were trimmed by 3 bases and 4 bases, with 15 bases remaining between them. The CDR3 runs to 15 residues. CDR3 in amino acids: CASSLGRAGAETQYF. DNA for the CDR3: TGTGCCAGCAGCTTGGGACGGGCAGGGGCAGAGACCCAGTACTTC.

The rearrangement joins TRBV27 to TRBJ2-3; D might be TRBD1 or TRBD2, each matching 5 bases. Germline V gives CDR1 MNHEY, CDR2 SMNVEV (reference sequence). V was shortened by 3 bases and J by 4 bases, with 14 bases between the two germline ends. The CDR3 has 15 amino acids. The CDR3 bases are TGTGCCAGCAGTTTGGCCAGGGAGAGAGCAGATACGCAGTATTTT. It specifies CASSLARERADTQYF.

This chain connects TRBV2 to TRBJ1-4, with 9 bases lining up with TRBD1. The CDR3 contains 14 residues. CDR1 is SNHLY, CDR2 FYNNEI, per germline. V lost 3 bases to trimming and J lost 8 bases; unmatched junction nucleotides: 4. CDR3 DNA: TGTGCCAGCAGTGACGGGACAGGGAGGGAAAAACTGTTTTTT. Protein sequence: CASSDGTGREKLFF.

This clonotype was counted ten times or more. This rearrangement joins TRBV5-1 to TRBJ2-7; D might be TRBD1 (6 bases). The CDR3 is 14 amino acids. The V end lost 4 bases, the J end lost 3 bases, and 14 bases lay between the germline ends. The V gene's germline CDR1 is SGHRS and CDR2 YFSETQ. CDR3 residues: CASSGATGDYEQYF. In nucleotides, the CDR3 is TGCGCCAGCAGCGGGGCGACAGGCGACTACGAGCAGTACTTC. Variable domain in full (rest from reference TRBV5-1 and TRBJ2-7): KAGVTQTPRYLIKTRGQQVTLSCSPISGHRSVSWYQQTPGQGLQFLFEYFSETQRNKGNFPGRFSGRQFSNSRSEMNVSTLELGDSALYLCASSGATGDYEQYFGPGTRLTVT.

The chain employs TRBV12-3 or TRBV12-4 and TRBJ1-4; D is uncertain. The ends were cut back, 3 bases at V and 8 bases at J, with 7 bases in the middle. CDR3 length equals 12 residues. The CDR3 DNA reads as TGTGCCAGCAGTTTTCGTCCGGAAAAACTGTTTTTT. It codes for CASSFRPEKLFF.

The chain is built from TRBV20-1 and TRBJ2-1, with 11 bases fitting TRBD2. The junction had 8 bases not matched to a gene; V was cut back by 0 bases and J by 10 bases. The germline gives CDR1 DFQATT, CDR2 SNEGSKA (reference sequence). The CDR3 length is 15 residues. In DNA, the CDR3 is TGCAGTGCTAGAGAACTAGCGGGAGAGGTGGGGGAGCAGTTCTTC. Protein product: CSARELAGEVGEQFF.

This clonotype came up many times. This rearrangement joins TRBV10-2 to TRBJ2-1, with D uncertain. There are 11 residues in the CDR3. Germline V CDR1 and CDR2: WSHSY, SAAADI. The V end was cut by 5 bases, the J end by 8 bases, with 7 bases between. The CDR3 DNA is TGCGCCAGCAGTTGGGTTGATGAGCAGTTCTTC. As protein: CASSWVDEQFF.

This clonotype was seen ten or more times. The chain links TRBV29-1 to TRBJ1-4, with 8 bases identical to TRBD1. V was clipped by 6 bases and J by 0 bases; unmatched bases: 12. The CDR3 is 17 amino acids. CDR1 SQVTM and CDR2 ANQGSEA come from the germline V gene. In DNA form, the CDR3 reads TGCAGCGTCGAAAGACAGGGGAGGAGTGCAACTAATGAAAAACTGTTTTTT. Residues: CSVERQGRSATNEKLFF.

The genes are TRBV3-1 and TRBJ1-5, with TRBD1 matching 9 bases. Trimming cost V 4 bases and J 7 bases; bases outside gene matches: 5. The V gene's germline CDR1 is LGHDT and CDR2 YNNKEL (reference sequence). This CDR3 region has 14 residues. The CDR3 here is CASSLGQGRQPQHF. The CDR3 DNA reads as TGTGCCAGCAGCCTCGGACAGGGGAGGCAGCCCCAGCATTTT.

This clonotype was detected ten times or more. The genes are TRBV7-2 and TRBJ2-3; D perhaps matches TRBD2 (5 bases). This CDR3 region has 16 residues. Trimming cost V 0 bases and J 1 base, with 11 bases left between them. Germline assignment: CDR1 SGHTA and CDR2 FQGNSA. The CDR3 sequence is CASSLALLAGTDTQYF. The DNA of the CDR3 is TGTGCCAGCAGCTTAGCGCTCCTAGCTGGCACAGATACGCAGTATTTT. Complete variable domain (other parts from reference TRBV7-2 and TRBJ2-3): GAGVSQSPSNKVTEKGKDVELRCDPISGHTALYWYRQSLGQGLEFLIYFQGNSAPDKSGLPSDRFSAERTGGSVSTLTIQRTQQEDSAVYLCASSLALLAGTDTQYFGPGTRLTVL.

This clonotype was counted at least ten times. The V gene is TRBV3-1, the J gene TRBJ1-2; no clear D gene. There are 13 residues in the CDR3. CDR1 LGHDT and CDR2 YNNKEL come from the germline V gene (reference sequence). Trimming left V 2 bases short and J 8 bases short, with 12 bases between. In DNA, the CDR3 is TGTGCCAGCAGCCAAAGGATTCAGTCCGGCTACACCTTC. This sequence encodes CASSQRIQSGYTF.

This clonotype came up a few times. The V call is TRBV18, the J call TRBJ2-2; 7 bases line up with TRBD1. CDR1 KGHSH and CDR2 LQKENI come from the germline V gene. The CDR3 has 14 amino acids. V was clipped by 4 bases and J by 3 bases; unmatched bases: 2. As DNA, the CDR3 is TGTGCCAGCTCACAGGGACAGTACACCGGGGAGCTGTTTTTT. Amino acids: CASSQGQYTGELFF.

This clonotype has at least ten counts. The chain links TRBV20-1 to TRBJ2-5; 9 nucleotides match TRBD2. V lost 0 bases, J lost 4 bases, and 9 bases stayed unmatched. This CDR3 has 16 amino acids. The germline CDR1 and CDR2 sequences are DFQATT and SNEGSKA (reference sequence). The CDR3 sequence is CSARDGLAGDGETQYF. CDR3 nucleotides: TGCAGTGCTAGAGACGGCTTAGCGGGAGACGGAGAGACCCAGTACTTC.

The J gene is TRBJ2-2, the V gene TRBV19; the match to TRBD2 covers 15 bases. Per germline, CDR1 LNHDA and CDR2 SQIVND (reference sequence). The CDR3 is 15 amino acids. V lost 9 bases, J lost 7 bases, and 6 bases stayed unmatched. The CDR3 loop is CASSGLAGGVGELFF. The CDR3, as DNA: TGTGCCAGCTCCGGACTAGCGGGAGGGGTCGGGGAGCTGTTTTTT.

To note about this clonotype: Given a much more abundant clone one base away, this may be a read error. The chain carries TRBV20-1 and TRBJ2-1; 10 bases line up with TRBD2. This CDR3 region has 14 residues. V trimming: 2 bases; J trimming: 12 bases; junction bases outside the gene matches: 10. From germline, CDR1 is DFQATT and CDR2 SNEGSKA (reference sequence). The CDR3 reads CSARHSGRLGGQFF. CDR3 sequence (DNA): TGCAGTGCTAGACATAGCGGGAGGCTGGGTGGGCAGTTCTTC.

This clonotype was found many times. This sequence joins TRBV4-1 and TRBJ2-7; D is possibly TRBD1 (6 bases). The CDR3 has 15 amino acids. V shed 8 bases and J shed 3 bases, with 20 bases lying between them. CDR1 is MGHRA and CDR2 is YSYEKL in the germline V gene. The CDR3 DNA follows: TGCGCCAGCTCAACTGCCGGGACACTAAACTACGAGCAGTACTTC. It codes for CASSTAGTLNYEQYF.

This clonotype was counted many times. V gene TRBV29-1 combines with J gene TRBJ1-1, with D tentatively TRBD1 (5 bases). The CDR3 totals 14 residues. Trimming removed 5 bases from V and 6 bases from J, with 19 bases in between. The germline V gene has CDR1 SQVTM and CDR2 ANQGSEA. The CDR3 loop is CSVLFQGSLAEAFF. The CDR3 DNA reads TGCAGCGTTTTATTTCAGGGATCACTAGCTGAAGCTTTCTTT.